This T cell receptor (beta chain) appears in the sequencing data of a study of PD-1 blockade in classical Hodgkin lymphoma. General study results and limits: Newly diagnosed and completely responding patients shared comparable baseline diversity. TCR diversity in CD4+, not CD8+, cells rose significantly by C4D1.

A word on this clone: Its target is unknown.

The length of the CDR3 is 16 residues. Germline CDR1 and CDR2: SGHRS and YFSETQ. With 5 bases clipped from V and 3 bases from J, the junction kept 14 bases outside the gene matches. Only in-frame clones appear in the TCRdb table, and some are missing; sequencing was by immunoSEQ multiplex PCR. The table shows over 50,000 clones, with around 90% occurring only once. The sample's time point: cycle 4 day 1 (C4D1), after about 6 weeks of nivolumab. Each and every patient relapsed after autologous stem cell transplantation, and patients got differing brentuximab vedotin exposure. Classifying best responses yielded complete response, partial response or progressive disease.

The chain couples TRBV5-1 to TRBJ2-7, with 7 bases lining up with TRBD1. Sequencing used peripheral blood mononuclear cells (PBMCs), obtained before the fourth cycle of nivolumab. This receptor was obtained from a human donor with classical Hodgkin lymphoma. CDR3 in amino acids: CASRPTLGTEVYEQYF. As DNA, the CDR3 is TGCGCCAGCAGACCCACCCTAGGGACAGAAGTCTACGAGCAGTACTTC. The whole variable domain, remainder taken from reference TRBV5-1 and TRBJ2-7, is KAGVTQTPRYLIKTRGQQVTLSCSPISGHRSVSWYQQTPGQGLQFLFEYFSETQRNKGNFPGRFSGRQFSNSRSEMNVSTLELGDSALYLCASRPTLGTEVYEQYFGPGTRLTVT.